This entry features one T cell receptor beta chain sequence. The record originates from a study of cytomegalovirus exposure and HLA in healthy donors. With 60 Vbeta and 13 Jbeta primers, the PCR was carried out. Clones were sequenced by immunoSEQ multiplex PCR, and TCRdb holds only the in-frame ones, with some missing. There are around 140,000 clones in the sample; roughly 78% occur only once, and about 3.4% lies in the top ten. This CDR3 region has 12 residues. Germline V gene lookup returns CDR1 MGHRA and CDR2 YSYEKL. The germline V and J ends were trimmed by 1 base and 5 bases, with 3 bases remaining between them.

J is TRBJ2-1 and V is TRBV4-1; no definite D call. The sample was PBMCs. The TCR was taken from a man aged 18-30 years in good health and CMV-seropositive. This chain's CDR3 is CASSQANNEQFF. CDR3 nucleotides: TGCGCCAGCAGCCAAGCTAACAATGAGCAGTTCTTC.